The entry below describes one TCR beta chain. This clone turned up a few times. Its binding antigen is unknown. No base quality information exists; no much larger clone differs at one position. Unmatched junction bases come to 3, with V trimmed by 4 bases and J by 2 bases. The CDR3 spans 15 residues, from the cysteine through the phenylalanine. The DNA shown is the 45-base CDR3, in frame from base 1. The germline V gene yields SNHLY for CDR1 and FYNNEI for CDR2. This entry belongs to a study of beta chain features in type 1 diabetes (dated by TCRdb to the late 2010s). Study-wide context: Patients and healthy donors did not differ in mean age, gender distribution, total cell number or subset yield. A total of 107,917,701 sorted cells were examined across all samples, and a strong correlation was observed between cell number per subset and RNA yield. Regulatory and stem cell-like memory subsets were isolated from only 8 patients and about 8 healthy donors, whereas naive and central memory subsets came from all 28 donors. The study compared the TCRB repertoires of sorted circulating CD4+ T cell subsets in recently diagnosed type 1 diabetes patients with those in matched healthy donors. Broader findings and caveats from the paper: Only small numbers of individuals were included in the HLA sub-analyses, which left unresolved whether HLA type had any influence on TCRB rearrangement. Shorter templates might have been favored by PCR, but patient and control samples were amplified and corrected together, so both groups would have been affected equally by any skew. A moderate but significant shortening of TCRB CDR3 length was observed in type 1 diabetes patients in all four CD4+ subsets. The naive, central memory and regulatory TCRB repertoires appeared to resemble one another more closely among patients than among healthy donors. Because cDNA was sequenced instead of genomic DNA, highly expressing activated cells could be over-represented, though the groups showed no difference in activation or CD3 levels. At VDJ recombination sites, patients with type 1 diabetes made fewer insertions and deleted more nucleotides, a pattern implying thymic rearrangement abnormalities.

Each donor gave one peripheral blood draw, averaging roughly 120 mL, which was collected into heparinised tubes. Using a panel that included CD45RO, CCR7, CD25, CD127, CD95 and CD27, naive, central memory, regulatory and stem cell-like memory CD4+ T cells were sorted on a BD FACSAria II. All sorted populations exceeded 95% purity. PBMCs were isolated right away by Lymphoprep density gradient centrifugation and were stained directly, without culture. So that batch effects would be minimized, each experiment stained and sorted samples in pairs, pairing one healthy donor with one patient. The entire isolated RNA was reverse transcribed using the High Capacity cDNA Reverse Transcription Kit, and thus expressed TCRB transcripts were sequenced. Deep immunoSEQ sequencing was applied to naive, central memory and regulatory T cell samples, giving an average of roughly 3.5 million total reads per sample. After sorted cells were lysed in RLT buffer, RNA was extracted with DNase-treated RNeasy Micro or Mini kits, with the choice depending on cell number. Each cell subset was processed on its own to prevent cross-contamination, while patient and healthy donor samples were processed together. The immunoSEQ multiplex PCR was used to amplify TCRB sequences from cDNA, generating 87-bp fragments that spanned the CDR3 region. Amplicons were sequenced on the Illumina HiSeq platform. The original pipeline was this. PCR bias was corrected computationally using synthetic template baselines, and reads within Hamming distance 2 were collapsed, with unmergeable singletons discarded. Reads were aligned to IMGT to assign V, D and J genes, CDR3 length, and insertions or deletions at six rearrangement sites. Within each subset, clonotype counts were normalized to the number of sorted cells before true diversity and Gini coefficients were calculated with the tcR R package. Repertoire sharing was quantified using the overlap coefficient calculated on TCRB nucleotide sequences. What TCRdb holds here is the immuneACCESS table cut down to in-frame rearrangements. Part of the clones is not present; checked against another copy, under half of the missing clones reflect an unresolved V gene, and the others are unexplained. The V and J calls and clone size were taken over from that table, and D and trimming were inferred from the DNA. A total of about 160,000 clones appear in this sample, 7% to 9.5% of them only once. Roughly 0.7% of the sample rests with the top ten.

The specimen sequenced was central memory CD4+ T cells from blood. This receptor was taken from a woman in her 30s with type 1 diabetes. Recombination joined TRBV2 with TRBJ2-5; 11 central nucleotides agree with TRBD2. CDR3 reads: CASSAGLAEQETQYF. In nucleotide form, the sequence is TGTGCCAGCAGTGCGGGACTAGCGGAACAAGAGACCCAGTACTTC.